Here is one T cell receptor beta chain with its context. This entry is derived from a study of blood T cell repertoires in COVID-19. About the study: Sample material is recorded as cDNA or gDNA derived from T cells, B-cell-depleted T cells, or PBMCs.

The germline V gene encodes CDR1 SNHLY and CDR2 FYNNEI. This CDR3 is built from 11 residues. V was pared by 5 bases and J by 8 bases, with 4 bases between. TCRdb's table, derived via immunoSEQ multiplex PCR, lists solely in-frame clones and lacks some. Of approximately 36,000 clones listed, around four fifths are singletons. This receptor was obtained from a man aged 50 or older with active COVID-19. The chain combines TRBV2 with TRBJ1-6; no clear D. Sequencing used peripheral blood. The CDR3 DNA sequence: TGTGCCAGCAGTAGAGATTCACCCCTCCACTTT. Amino acid sequence: CASSRDSPLHF.